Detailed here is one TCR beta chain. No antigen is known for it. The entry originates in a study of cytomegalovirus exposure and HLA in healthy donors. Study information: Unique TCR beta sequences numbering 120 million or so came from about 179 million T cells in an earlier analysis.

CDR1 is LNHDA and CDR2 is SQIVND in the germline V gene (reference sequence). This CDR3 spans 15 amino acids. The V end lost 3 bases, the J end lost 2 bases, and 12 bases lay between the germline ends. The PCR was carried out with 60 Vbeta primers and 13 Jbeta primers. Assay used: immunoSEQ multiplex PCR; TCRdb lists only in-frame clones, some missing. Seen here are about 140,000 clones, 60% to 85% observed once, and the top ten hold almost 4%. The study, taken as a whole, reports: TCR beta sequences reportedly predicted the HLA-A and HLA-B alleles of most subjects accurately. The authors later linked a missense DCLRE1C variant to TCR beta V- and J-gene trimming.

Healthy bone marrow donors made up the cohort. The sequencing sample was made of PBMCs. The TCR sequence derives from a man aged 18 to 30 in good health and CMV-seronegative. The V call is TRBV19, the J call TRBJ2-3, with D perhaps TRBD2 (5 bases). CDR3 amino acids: CASSIAGPPTDTQYF. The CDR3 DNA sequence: TGTGCCAGTAGTATTGCGGGTCCGCCCACAGATACGCAGTATTTT.